These T cell receptor beta chains were read from a single sample in a study of CD4 T cells in relation to SARS-CoV-2 and coronaviruses. Produced via immunoSEQ multiplex PCR; TCRdb's table is partial and in-frame only. The sample lists about 68,000 clones, 85% to 95% occurring once. The sample was naive CD4+ T cells from PBMCs. All receptors derive from a human donor in good health. Both conserved end residues are part of each CDR3. Some rows mark clone size as missing; the rest say once, few, many or name a class of expanded clone.

v_gene	j_gene	abundance	CDR3aa
TRBV18	TRBJ2-5	-	CASSPGEETQYF
TRBV5-1	TRBJ1-4	-	CASSYRPGSEKLFF
TRBV5-1	TRBJ2-7	once	CASSSGLQGLAYEQYF
TRBV3-1/TRBV3-2	TRBJ1-5	-	CASSQAESNQPQHF
TRBV30	TRBJ1-2	-	CAWSVLSGWNGYTF
TRBV3-1/TRBV3-2	TRBJ1-4	-	CASSPGGAVGEKLFF
TRBV6-6	TRBJ1-4	-	CASNNRLNEKLFF
TRBV2	TRBJ2-7	-	CASHASGGGEQYF
TRBV9	TRBJ2-3	-	CASSFTGTTDTQYF
TRBV3-1/TRBV3-2	TRBJ2-3	-	CASSHQVGGAFFTDTQYF
TRBV7-6	TRBJ1-3	-	CASSLGGSGNTIYF
TRBV27	TRBJ2-7	-	CASSLEGGGDHSYEQYF
TRBV19	TRBJ2-1	-	CASTGGGSSYNEQFF
TRBV29-1	TRBJ2-3	few	CSLRDHTDTQYF
TRBV3-1/TRBV3-2	TRBJ2-7	-	CASSQEAGGTPYEQYF
TRBV10-3	TRBJ2-2	-	CAISERIGVLNTGELFF
TRBV11-3	TRBJ2-2	-	CASSKGGILGVANTGELFF
TRBV18	TRBJ1-4	-	CASSPSLADEKLFF
TRBV10-3	TRBJ1-3	once	CAIRTAPGNTIYF
TRBV4-1	TRBJ2-2	-	CASSRGSRQTYTGELFF
TRBV5-1	TRBJ2-3	-	CASSYAGTGASNTQYF
TRBV27	TRBJ1-1	-	CASSLGGGSTEAFF
TRBV18	TRBJ2-2	-	CASSPTVAGDPGELFF
TRBV28	TRBJ1-1	once	CASSRQGLNTEAFF
TRBV13	TRBJ1-4	once	CASSLVRGSEKLFF
TRBV19	TRBJ1-5	-	CASGTQTNQPQHF
TRBV27	TRBJ2-2	-	CASSFSGGALAGELFF
TRBV19	TRBJ2-5	-	CASSIGPSASGGSQYF
TRBV18	TRBJ1-3	-	CASSPLSASGNTIYF
TRBV2	TRBJ1-1	-	CASSEVWARGTEAFF
TRBV15	TRBJ2-7	once	CATSRDKGEGIYEQYF
TRBV10-3	TRBJ2-1	few	CAITAMAGSVNEQFF
TRBV4-1	TRBJ1-5	-	CASSQEGGSNQPQHF
TRBV5-6	TRBJ2-5	-	CASSLIGQTQYF
TRBV5-1	TRBJ2-7	once	CASSLGQGEVEQYF
TRBV5-1	TRBJ1-1	-	CASSSGVNTEAFF
TRBV6-1	TRBJ2-5	-	CASSEAGTGGETQYF
TRBV30	TRBJ2-7	-	CAWTQGGEQYF
TRBV6-5	TRBJ2-2	-	CASSYPPGGAGGELFF
TRBV7-3	TRBJ2-2	-	CASSPQPGAPAGELFF
TRBV2	TRBJ2-4	-	CASGEEAKNIQYF
TRBV27	TRBJ1-2	-	CASSLTENYGYTF
TRBV7-9	TRBJ1-1	-	CASSPTPGTEAFF
TRBV30	TRBJ1-1	-	CAWTGGERNTEAFF
TRBV6-6	TRBJ1-3	once	CASSPPYLTGWTGNTIYF
TRBV5-1	TRBJ1-1	-	CASSLAGSTGEAFF
TRBV5-1	TRBJ2-2	-	CASRRTGANTGELFF
TRBV2	TRBJ1-2	once	CASRAGTSNSHYGYTF
TRBV19	TRBJ1-1	-	CASSPTVANTEAFF
TRBV18	TRBJ2-5	-	CASSPPRGEEETQYF
TRBV18	TRBJ1-1	few	CASSQGQGAVGTEAFF
TRBV18	TRBJ1-3	few	CASSPVVTTGNTIYF
TRBV7-9	TRBJ2-2	-	CASRQERDIGELFF
TRBV11-3	TRBJ2-5	-	CASSLAPGEETQYF
TRBV29-1	TRBJ2-2	-	CSVAGQNTGELFF
TRBV18	TRBJ2-7	-	CASSPGGGDEQYF
TRBV6-1	TRBJ1-1	-	CASSEATWTEAFF
TRBV29-1	TRBJ1-4	-	CSVEGQVSANEKLFF
TRBV2	TRBJ2-7	-	CASRRDRRVSLSYEQYF
TRBV24-1	TRBJ2-1	once	CATSDPAWPGKGEQFF